The clone carrying this T cell receptor (beta chain) occurred a few times. Other DNA sequences in the same sample also yield this CDR3. Some clones are missing from TCRdb's copy, which holds only in-frame ones; the method was immunoSEQ multiplex PCR. The sample includes 300,000 or so clones, roughly 70% of them seen just once. V lost 3 bases, J lost 2 bases, and 8 bases lay in between. The germline gives CDR1 MDHEN, CDR2 SYDVKM. This CDR3 comprises 14 residues. This sample was taken from a study of shared clonotypes between healthy human individuals. The chain links TRBV28 to TRBJ1-3, with a possible D match to TRBD1 (6 bases). This TCR was recovered from a man aged 25-45 years in good health. The specimen sequenced was memory CD4+ T cells sorted from blood. The subset is: CD45RA-negative fraction. The CDR3 spells CASSFYRAGNTIYF. The CDR3 DNA reads as TGTGCCAGCAGTTTCTACAGGGCTGGAAACACCATATATTTT. Using reference TRBV28 and TRBJ1-3 for the parts outside the CDR3, the full variable domain is DVKVTQSSRYLVKRTGEKVFLECVQDMDHENMFWYRQDPGLGLRLIYFSYDVKMKEKGDIPEGYSVSREKKERFSLILESASTNQTSMYLCASSFYRAGNTIYFGEGSWLTVV.